This T cell receptor beta chain was sequenced for a study of patients and donors after allogeneic stem cell transplantation. Germline V gene lookup returns CDR1 DFQATT and CDR2 SNEGSKA (reference sequence). The V and J ends lost 1 base and 3 bases respectively, with 7 bases between them. CDR3 length: 13 residues. Each CDR3 protein gets one entry after TCRdb re-called the RT-PCR reads with MiXCR. The repertoire holds fewer than 180,000 distinct CDR3 sequences, with 37% as singletons. The receptor was isolated from a human donor who was either an allogeneic HSCT recipient or a stem cell or donor lymphocyte infusion donor (not recorded which). It is not recorded whose cells these are; they may come from a transplant donor. V and J are TRBV20-1 and TRBJ2-1; D call uncertain. Sequencing was performed on blood, either unsorted or a sorted T cell fraction (not recorded which). DNA for the CDR3: TGCAGTGCTAGAGGGGAAGTCTACAATGAGCAGTTCTTC. Encoded protein: CSARGEVYNEQFF.